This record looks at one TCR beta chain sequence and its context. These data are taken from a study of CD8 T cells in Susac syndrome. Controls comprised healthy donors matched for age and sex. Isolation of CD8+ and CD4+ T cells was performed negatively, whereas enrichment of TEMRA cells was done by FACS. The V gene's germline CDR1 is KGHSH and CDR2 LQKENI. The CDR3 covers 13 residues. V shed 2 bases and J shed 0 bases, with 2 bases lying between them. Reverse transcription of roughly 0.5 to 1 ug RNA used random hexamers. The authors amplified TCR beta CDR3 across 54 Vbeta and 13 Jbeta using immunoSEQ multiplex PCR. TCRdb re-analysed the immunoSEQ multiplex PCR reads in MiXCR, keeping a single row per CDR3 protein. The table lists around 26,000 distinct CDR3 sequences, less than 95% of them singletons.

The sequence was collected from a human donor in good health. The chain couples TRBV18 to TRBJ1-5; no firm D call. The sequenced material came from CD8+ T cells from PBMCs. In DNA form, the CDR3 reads TGTGCCAGCTCACCAGGTAGCAATCAGCCCCAGCATTTT. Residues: CASSPGSNQPQHF.